This T cell receptor beta chain came from a study of blood T cell repertoires in COVID-19. Turning to the study itself: Some COVID-19 samples were acute and others convalescent; all came from the United States, Italy and Spain.

This clone was counted once. Methods used by the authors: Amplification of reference gene primers was used by the study to estimate nucleated cell counts. Clones were sequenced by immunoSEQ multiplex PCR, and TCRdb holds only the in-frame ones, with some missing. The V and J calls and clone size were taken over from that table, and D and trimming were inferred from the DNA. The sample holds around 250,000 clones, over 75% seen once. V was clipped by 0 bases and J by 7 bases; unmatched bases: 2. Germline V gene sequence: CDR1 SGHRS, CDR2 YFSETQ. CDR3 length: 14 residues. What was sequenced was peripheral blood. The source of this sequence is a woman aged 70-85 years with COVID-19, enrolled during active disease. The V call is TRBV5-1, the J call TRBJ2-1; 9 bases agree with TRBD2. The CDR3 region is CASSLDLAGNEQFF. CDR3 nucleotide sequence: TGCGCCAGCAGCTTGGACCTAGCGGGGAATGAGCAGTTCTTC.